This passage covers 17 T cell receptor beta chains from one sample sequenced in a study of CXCR3-negative and CXCR3-positive naive CD8 T cells. UMI-labeled 5' RACE yielded the TRB cDNA libraries. TCRdb reprocessed the 5' RACE reads, with one entry per CDR3 protein and no DNA. In total, the table holds 50,000 to 75,000 distinct CDR3 sequences. Material for sequencing was naive CXCR3- CD8+ T cells from blood. Specified subset: CD45RO-CCR7+CD27+CD95- naive CD8+ T cells lacking CXCR3 (TNR3-). The receptors derive from a human donor in good health. Some clones in this sample may be carry-over from other donors' samples.

J is TRBJ1-3 and V is TRBV7-9; without DNA, the TCRdb call of TRBD1 cannot be checked. The CDR3 is made up of 15 amino acids. Germline V gene data show CDR1 as SEHNR and CDR2 as FQNEAQ (reference sequence). The CDR3: CASSLPRGSGNTIYF.

The genes are TRBV13 and TRBJ1-2; TCRdb outputs TRBD1, but without DNA this stays unchecked. Germline CDR1 reads PRHDT; CDR2 reads FYEKMQ (reference sequence). The CDR3 consists of 15 residues. The CDR3 loop is CDSSLSDRGRNGYTF.

The V call is TRBV4-2, the J call TRBJ1-2; TCRdb picks TRBD1, but there is no DNA to check that call. CDR3 length equals 16 residues. Per germline, CDR1 LGHNA and CDR2 YNFKEQ. This chain's CDR3 is CASSQATAGEGYGYTF.

The chain links TRBV5-1 to TRBJ2-7; TCRdb reports TRBD2, a call that lacks DNA to check it against. This CDR3 is 14 amino acids long. The germline CDR1 and CDR2 sequences are SGHRS and YFSETQ. CDR3 loop: CASSFGVADYEQYF.

The rearrangement joins TRBV5-6 to TRBJ2-1. This CDR3 has 11 residues. The germline CDR1 and CDR2 sequences are SGHDT and YYEEEE. The CDR3 protein is CASSLLYEQFF.

The rearrangement links TRBV28 to TRBJ2-2; TCRdb selects TRBD2, and the lack of DNA leaves this call unchecked. Looked up from germline, CDR1 is MDHEN and CDR2 is SYDVKM. The CDR3 extends over 16 amino acids. The CDR3 here is CASSFPAGTNTGELFF.

The rearrangement links TRBV7-9 to TRBJ2-3; TCRdb returns TRBD2, unconfirmable since there is no DNA. There are 14 residues in the CDR3. Germline CDR1 is SEHNR and CDR2 is FQNEAQ (reference sequence). CDR3 sequence: CASSPVEARDTQYF.

This chain uses TRBV5-6 with TRBJ2-2; TCRdb returns TRBD1, unconfirmable since there is no DNA. The germline gives CDR1 SGHDT, CDR2 YYEEEE. CDR3 size: 15 residues. CDR3 amino acids: CASSWATGNTGELFF.

The rearrangement uses TRBV28 and TRBJ1-1; TCRdb selects TRBD1, and the lack of DNA leaves this call unchecked. In germline, CDR1 is MDHEN, CDR2 SYDVKM. The CDR3 contains 14 residues. The CDR3 sequence: CASTIVGGYTEAFF.

The chain has TRBV20-1 and TRBJ1-1. There are 12 residues in the CDR3. Germline CDR1 DFQATT, CDR2 SNEGSKA (reference sequence). The CDR3 loop is CSAEPVNTEAFF.

The V gene is TRBV11-2, the J gene TRBJ2-1; TCRdb selects TRBD2, and the lack of DNA leaves this call unchecked. This CDR3 comprises 15 residues. Per the germline V gene, CDR1 is SGHAT and CDR2 is FQNNGV. CDR3 sequence reads: CASSSLAGGPEGQFF.

The chain couples TRBV7-9 to TRBJ2-7; the D call of TRBD1 rests on TCRdb alone, since no DNA is present to check it. Germline V CDR1 and CDR2: SEHNR, FQNEAQ (reference sequence). The CDR3 sequence is 14 residues long. CDR3 protein: CASSLDRGSDEQYF.

This chain uses TRBV7-6 with TRBJ2-3; without DNA, the TCRdb call of TRBD2 cannot be checked. The length of the CDR3 is 15 residues. Germline V gives CDR1 SGHVS, CDR2 FNYEAQ. This CDR3 is CASSAPGLSTDTQYF.

V and J are TRBV15 and TRBJ2-5; TCRdb returns TRBD1, unconfirmable since there is no DNA. The CDR3 totals 16 residues. CDR1 is LNHNV and CDR2 is YYDKDF in the germline V gene (reference sequence). This CDR3 is CATSSAGTGDQETQYF.

The V and J genes are TRBV29-1 and TRBJ2-7; TCRdb's D gene call, TRBD2, goes unchecked for lack of DNA. The CDR3 totals 15 residues. CDR1 and CDR2 (germline): SQVTM, ANQGSEA. CDR3 protein: CSVEDADRSSYEQYF.

The rearrangement links TRBV29-1 to TRBJ1-2. Germline values: CDR1 SQVTM, CDR2 ANQGSEA. CDR3 length: 11 residues. The CDR3 loop reads CSVPGDGGYTF.

This chain connects TRBV6-2 or TRBV6-3 to TRBJ1-1; checking the TCRdb D call of TRBD1 is not possible without DNA. This CDR3 spans 14 amino acids. Germline values: CDR1 MNHEY, CDR2 SVGEGT. Here the CDR3 reads CASSTRQGRTEAFF.